This T cell receptor beta chain stems from a study of response to subunit inactivated influenza vaccine. Findings and caveats of the study: Only a handful of new T cells, the authors suggested, are recruited with each seasonal influenza vaccination.

Each CDR3 protein gets one entry after TCRdb re-called the RT-PCR reads with MiXCR. The sample holds 450,000 to 700,000 distinct CDR3 sequences, less than 15% seen once. This clonotype was seen a handful of times. Its antigen is not known. Per germline, CDR1 SGHRS and CDR2 YFSETQ. This CDR3 contains 13 residues. V was pared by 5 bases and J by 4 bases, with 5 bases of the junction left unmatched. The clonotype comes from a man aged 50-59 years who received an inactivated influenza vaccine. The material was PBMCs from blood, obtained 11 to 12 days after vaccination. The chain links TRBV5-1 to TRBJ2-7; 8 bases map to TRBD1. The DNA of the CDR3 is TGCGCCAGCAGGACACAGGGGGGATACGAGCAGTACTTC. Translation gives CASRTQGGYEQYF.